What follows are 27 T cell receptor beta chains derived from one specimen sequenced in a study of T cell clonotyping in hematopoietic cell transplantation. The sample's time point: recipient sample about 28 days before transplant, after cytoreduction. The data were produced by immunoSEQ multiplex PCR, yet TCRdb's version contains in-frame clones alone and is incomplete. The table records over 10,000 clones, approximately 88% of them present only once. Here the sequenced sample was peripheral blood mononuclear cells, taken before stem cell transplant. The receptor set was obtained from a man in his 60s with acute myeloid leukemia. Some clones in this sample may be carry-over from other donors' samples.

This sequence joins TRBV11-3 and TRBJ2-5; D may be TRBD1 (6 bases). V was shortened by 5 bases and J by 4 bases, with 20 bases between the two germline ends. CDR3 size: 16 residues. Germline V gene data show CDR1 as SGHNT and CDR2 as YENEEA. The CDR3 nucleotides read TGTGCCAGCAGCCGTCTCGCAGGGGCGTCCCCAGAGACCCAGTACTTC. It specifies CASSRLAGASPETQYF.

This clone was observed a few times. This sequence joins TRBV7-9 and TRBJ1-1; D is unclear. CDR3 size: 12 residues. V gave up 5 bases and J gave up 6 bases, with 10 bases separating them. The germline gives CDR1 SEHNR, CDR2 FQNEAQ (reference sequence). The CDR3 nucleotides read TGTGCCAGCAGCCCTATTGGTGCTGAAGCTTTCTTT. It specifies CASSPIGAEAFF.

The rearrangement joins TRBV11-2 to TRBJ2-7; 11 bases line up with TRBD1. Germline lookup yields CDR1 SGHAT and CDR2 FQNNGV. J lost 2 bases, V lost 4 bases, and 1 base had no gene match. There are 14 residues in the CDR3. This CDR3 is CASSWDRGTYEQYF. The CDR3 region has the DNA TGTGCCAGCAGCTGGGACAGGGGGACCTACGAGCAGTACTTC.

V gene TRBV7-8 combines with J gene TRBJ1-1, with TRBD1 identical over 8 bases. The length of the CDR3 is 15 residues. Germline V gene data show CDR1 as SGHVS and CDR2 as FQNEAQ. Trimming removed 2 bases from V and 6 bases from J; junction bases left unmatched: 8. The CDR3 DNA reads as TGTGCCAGCAGCTTATTTGATGACAGGGGCGCTGAAGCTTTCTTT. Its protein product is CASSLFDDRGAEAFF.

CDR3 in amino acids: CASSLVSVPNTGELFF. The CDR3 nucleotides read TGTGCCAGCAGCTTAGTTTCAGTTCCGAACACCGGGGAGCTGTTTTTT. The rearrangement links TRBV7-2 to TRBJ2-2; D is uncertain. V was pared by 1 base and J by 0 bases, with 9 bases between. This CDR3 contains 16 residues. CDR1 is SGHTA and CDR2 is FQGNSA in the germline V gene.

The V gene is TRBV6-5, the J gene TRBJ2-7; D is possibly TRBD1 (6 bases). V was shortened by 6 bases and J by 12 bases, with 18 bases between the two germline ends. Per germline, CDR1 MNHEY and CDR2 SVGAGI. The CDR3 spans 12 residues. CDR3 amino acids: CASSPIGGQWYF. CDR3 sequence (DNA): TGTGCCAGCAGCCCCATAGGTGGACAGTGGTACTTC.

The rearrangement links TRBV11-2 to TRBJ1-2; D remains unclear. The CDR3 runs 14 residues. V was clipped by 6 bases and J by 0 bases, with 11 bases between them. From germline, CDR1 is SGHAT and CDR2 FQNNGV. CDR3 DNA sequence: TGTGCCAGCAGTGGGGTACAACCTAACTATGGCTACACCTTC. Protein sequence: CASSGVQPNYGYTF.

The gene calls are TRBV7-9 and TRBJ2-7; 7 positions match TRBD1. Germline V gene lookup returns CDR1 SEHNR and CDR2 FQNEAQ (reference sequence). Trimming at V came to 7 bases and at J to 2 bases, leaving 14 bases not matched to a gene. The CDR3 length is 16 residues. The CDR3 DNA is TGTGCCAGCACCAGAAGGGCAGGGACAGTAACCTACGAGCAGTACTTC. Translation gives CASTRRAGTVTYEQYF. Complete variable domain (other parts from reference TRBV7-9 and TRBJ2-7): DTGVSQNPRHKITKRGQNVTFRCDPISEHNRLYWYRQTLGQGPEFLTYFQNEAQLEKSRLLSDRFSAERPKGSFSTLEIQRTEQGDSAMYLCASTRRAGTVTYEQYFGPGTRLTVT.

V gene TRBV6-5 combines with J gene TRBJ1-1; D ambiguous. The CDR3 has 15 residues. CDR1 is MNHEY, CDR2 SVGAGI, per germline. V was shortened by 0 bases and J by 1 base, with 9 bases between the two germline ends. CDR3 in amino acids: CASSYSLGENTEAFF. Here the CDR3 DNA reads TGTGCCAGCAGTTACTCACTAGGAGAGAACACTGAAGCTTTCTTT.

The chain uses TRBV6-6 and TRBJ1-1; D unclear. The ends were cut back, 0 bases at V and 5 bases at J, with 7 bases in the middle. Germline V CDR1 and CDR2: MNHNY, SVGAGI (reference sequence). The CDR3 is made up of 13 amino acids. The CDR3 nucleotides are TGTGCCAGCAGTTACTCGCCTGGGACTGAAGCTTTCTTT. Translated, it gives CASSYSPGTEAFF.

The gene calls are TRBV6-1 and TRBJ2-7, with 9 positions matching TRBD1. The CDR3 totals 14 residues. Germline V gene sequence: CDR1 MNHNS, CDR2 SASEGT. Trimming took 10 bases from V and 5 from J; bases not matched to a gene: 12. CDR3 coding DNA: TGTGCCACGGACCCTGGGACAGGGTTTGACGAGCAGTACTTC. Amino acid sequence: CATDPGTGFDEQYF.

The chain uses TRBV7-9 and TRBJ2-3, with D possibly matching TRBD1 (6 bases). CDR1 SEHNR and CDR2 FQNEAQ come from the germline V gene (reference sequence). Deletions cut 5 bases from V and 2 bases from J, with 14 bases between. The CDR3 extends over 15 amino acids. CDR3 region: CASSPYRDITDTQYF. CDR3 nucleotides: TGTGCCAGCAGCCCCTACCGGGACATCACAGATACGCAGTATTTT. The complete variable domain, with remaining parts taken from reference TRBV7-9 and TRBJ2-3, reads DTGVSQNPRHKITKRGQNVTFRCDPISEHNRLYWYRQTLGQGPEFLTYFQNEAQLEKSRLLSDRFSAERPKGSFSTLEIQRTEQGDSAMYLCASSPYRDITDTQYFGPGTRLTVL.

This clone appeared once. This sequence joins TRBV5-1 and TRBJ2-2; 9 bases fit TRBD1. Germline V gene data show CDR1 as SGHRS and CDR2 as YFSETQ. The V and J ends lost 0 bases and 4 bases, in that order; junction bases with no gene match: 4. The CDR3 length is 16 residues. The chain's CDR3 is CASSLETGGSTGELFF. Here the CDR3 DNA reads TGCGCCAGCAGCTTGGAAACAGGGGGCAGCACCGGGGAGCTGTTTTTT.

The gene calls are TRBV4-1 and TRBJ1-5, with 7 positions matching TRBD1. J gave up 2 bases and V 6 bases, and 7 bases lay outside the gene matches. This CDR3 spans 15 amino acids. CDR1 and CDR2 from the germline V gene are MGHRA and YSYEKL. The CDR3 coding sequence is TGCGCCAGCAGTCTTTACGGACAGGGCAATCAGCCCCAGCATTTT. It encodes CASSLYGQGNQPQHF.

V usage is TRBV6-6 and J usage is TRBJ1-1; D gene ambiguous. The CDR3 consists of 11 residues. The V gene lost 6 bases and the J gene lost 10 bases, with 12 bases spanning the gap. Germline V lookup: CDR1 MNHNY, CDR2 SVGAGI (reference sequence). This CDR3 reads CASSLEDVAFF. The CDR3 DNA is TGTGCCAGCAGCCTTGAGGATGTAGCTTTCTTT.

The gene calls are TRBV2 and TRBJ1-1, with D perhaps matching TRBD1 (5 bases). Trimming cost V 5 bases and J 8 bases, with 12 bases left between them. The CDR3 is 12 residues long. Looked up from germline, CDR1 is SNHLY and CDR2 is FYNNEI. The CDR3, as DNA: TGTGCCAGCAGTCAAAGGGACGGCGAAGCTTTCTTT. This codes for CASSQRDGEAFF.

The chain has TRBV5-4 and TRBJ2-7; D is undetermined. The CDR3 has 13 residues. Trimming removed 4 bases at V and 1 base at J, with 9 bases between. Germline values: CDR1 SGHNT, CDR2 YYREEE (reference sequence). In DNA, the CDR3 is TGTGCCAGCAGCGGGGTCGGGTCCTACGAGCAGTACTTC. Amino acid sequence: CASSGVGSYEQYF.

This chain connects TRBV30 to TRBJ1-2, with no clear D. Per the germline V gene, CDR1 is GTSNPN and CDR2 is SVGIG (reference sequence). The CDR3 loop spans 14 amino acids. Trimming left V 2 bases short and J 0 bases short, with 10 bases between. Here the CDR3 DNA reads TGTGCCTGGAGTACCGGCATGTCTAACTATGGCTACACCTTC. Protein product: CAWSTGMSNYGYTF.

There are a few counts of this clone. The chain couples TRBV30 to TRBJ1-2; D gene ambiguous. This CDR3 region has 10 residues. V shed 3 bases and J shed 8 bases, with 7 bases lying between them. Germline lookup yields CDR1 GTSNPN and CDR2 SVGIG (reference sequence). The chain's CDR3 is CAWRRGGYTF. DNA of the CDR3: TGTGCCTGGAGAAGAGGGGGCTACACCTTC.

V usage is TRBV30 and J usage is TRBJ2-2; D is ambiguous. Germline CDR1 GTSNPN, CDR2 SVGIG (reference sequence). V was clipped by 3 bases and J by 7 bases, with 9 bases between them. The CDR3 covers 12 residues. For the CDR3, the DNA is TGTGCCTGGAGGTCATCGGGCGGGGAGCTGTTTTTT. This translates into CAWRSSGGELFF.

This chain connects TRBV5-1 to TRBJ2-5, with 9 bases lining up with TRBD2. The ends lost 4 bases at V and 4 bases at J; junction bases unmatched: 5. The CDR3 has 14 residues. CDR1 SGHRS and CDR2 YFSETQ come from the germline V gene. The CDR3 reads CASSISGGGETQYF. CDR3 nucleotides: TGCGCCAGCAGCATTAGCGGGGGAGGAGAGACCCAGTACTTC. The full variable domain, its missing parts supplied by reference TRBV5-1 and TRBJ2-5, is KAGVTQTPRYLIKTRGQQVTLSCSPISGHRSVSWYQQTPGQGLQFLFEYFSETQRNKGNFPGRFSGRQFSNSRSEMNVSTLELGDSALYLCASSISGGGETQYFGPGTRLLVL.

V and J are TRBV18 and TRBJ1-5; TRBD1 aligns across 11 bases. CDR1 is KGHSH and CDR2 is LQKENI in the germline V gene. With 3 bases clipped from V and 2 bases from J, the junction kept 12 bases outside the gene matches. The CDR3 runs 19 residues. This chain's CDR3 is CASSPSRTGGQVGNQPQHF. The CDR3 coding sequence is TGTGCCAGCTCACCGTCCAGGACAGGGGGCCAGGTAGGCAATCAGCCCCAGCATTTT.

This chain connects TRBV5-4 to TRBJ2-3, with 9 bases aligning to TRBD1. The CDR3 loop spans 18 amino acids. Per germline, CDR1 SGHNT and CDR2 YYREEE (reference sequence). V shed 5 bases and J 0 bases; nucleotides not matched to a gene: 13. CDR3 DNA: TGTGCCAGCAGATCAACCCGGGACAGGGAATTTAGCACAGATACGCAGTATTTT. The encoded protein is CASRSTRDREFSTDTQYF.

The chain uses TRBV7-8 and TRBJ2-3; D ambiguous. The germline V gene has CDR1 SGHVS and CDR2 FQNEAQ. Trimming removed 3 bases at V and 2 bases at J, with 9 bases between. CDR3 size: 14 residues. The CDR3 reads CASSLIRDTDTQYF. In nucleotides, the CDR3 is TGTGCCAGCAGCTTGATTAGGGACACAGATACGCAGTATTTT.

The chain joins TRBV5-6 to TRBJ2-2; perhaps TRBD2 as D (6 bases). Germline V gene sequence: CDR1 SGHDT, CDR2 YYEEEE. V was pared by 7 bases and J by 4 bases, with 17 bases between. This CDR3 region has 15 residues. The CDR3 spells CASVGPGDGTGELFF. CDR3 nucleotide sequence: TGTGCCAGCGTAGGGCCGGGGGATGGCACCGGGGAGCTGTTTTTT.

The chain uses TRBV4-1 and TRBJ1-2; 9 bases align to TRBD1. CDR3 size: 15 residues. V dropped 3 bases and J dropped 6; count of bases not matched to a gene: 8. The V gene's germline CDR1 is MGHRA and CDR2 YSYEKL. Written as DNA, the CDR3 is TGCGCCAGCAGCCATCTTCGACAGGGGGACAATGGCTACACCTTC. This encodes CASSHLRQGDNGYTF.

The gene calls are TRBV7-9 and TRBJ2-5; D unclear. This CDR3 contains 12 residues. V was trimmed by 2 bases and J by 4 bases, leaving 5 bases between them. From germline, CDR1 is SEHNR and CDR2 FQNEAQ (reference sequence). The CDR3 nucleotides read TGTGCCAGCAGCTTACCACGAGAGACCCAGTACTTC. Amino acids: CASSLPRETQYF.